This T cell receptor (beta chain) was retrieved from a study of human T cells and chemical hapten exposure. TCRdb used MiXCR to reprocess the RACE reads, holding one entry per CDR3 protein. Found here are approximately 74,000 distinct CDR3 sequences, around a third of them singletons; the top ten hold roughly 10%. The V end was cut by 3 bases, the J end by 5 bases, with 12 bases between. This CDR3 region has 13 residues. Looked up from germline, CDR1 is DFQATT and CDR2 is SNEGSKA (reference sequence). As for time point: patch test 1, 2 weeks after DPC sensitization. Treatment in this sample: therapeutic diphenylcyclopropenone sensitization with weekly scalp DPC.

The TCR was taken from a man aged 40-50 years with alopecia areata. Some clones in this sample may be carry-over from other donors' samples. The source was whole blood, collected in connection with sensitization to the hapten diphenylcyclopropenone (DPC). The V call is TRBV20-1, the J call TRBJ2-3; D is perhaps TRBD2 (6 bases). CDR3 nucleotides: TGCAGTGCTAGCGGGAGTGCCGGAGATACGCAGTATTTT. Encoded protein: CSASGSAGDTQYF.